One and the same sample provided the 16 T cell receptor beta chains below, sequenced in a study of cytomegalovirus exposure and HLA in healthy donors. PCR amplification relied on 60 Vbeta primers (plus 13 Jbeta primers). The table came from immunoSEQ multiplex PCR; TCRdb's copy has only in-frame clones and leaves some out. With over 100,000 clones in the sample, the ten largest clones hold 6.8%. The sample taken for sequencing was PBMCs. Receptors were obtained from a man aged 40-50 years in good health and CMV-seropositive.

The chain is built from TRBV6-1 and TRBJ1-2; 7 bases are shared with TRBD1. CDR3 size: 14 residues. The germline CDR1 and CDR2 sequences are MNHNS and SASEGT. Losses at the gene ends were 8 bases for V and 10 bases for J; bases not matched to a gene: 16. For the CDR3, the DNA is TGTGCCAGCTATCCGGGACAGCAAAGGAACTTCTACACCTTC. It codes for CASYPGQQRNFYTF.

The chain has TRBV28 and TRBJ2-7; D not certain. There are 15 residues in the CDR3. Germline CDR1 reads MDHEN; CDR2 reads SYDVKM. V lost 10 bases, J lost 0 bases, and 19 bases lay in between. The CDR3 is CAISGPGLSSYEQYF. The CDR3 bases are TGTGCCATTAGTGGTCCGGGTTTAAGCTCCTACGAGCAGTACTTC.

The chain is built from TRBV11-3 and TRBJ2-7; maybe TRBD2 (6 bases). CDR3 length: 15 amino acids. Per germline, CDR1 SGHNT and CDR2 YENEEA. Between the trimmed V and J ends, which lost 5 bases and 5 bases, there was a span of 19 bases. CDR3 DNA: TGTGCCAGCAGCCCCACTAGCTGGGGGAGCCACGAGCAGTACTTC. This translates into CASSPTSWGSHEQYF.

The chain recombines TRBV19 with TRBJ2-7, with 12 bases matching TRBD2. Germline CDR1 reads LNHDA; CDR2 reads SQIVND (reference sequence). The CDR3 has 15 amino acids. Trimming at V came to 1 base and at J to 6 bases, leaving 4 bases not matched to a gene. CDR3 residues: CASSIASGRAGEQYF. The CDR3 nucleotides read TGTGCCAGTAGTATAGCTAGCGGGAGGGCCGGCGAGCAGTACTTC.

V and J are TRBV7-8 and TRBJ1-1, with D perhaps TRBD1 (5 bases). The CDR3 consists of 11 residues. In germline, CDR1 is SGHVS, CDR2 FQNEAQ. V dropped 1 base and J dropped 8 bases, with 5 bases sitting between them. The CDR3 bases are TGTGCCAGCAGCTTAGAGGGGGAAGCTTTCTTT. The encoded protein is CASSLEGEAFF. The variable domain in full, with the rest retrieved from reference TRBV7-8 and TRBJ1-1, is GAGVSQSPRYKVAKRGQDVALRCDPISGHVSLFWYQQALGQGPEFLTYFQNEAQLDKSGLPSDRFFAERPEGSVSTLKIQRTQQEDSAVYLCASSLEGEAFFGQGTRLTVV.

V is TRBV2 and J is TRBJ2-3, with 8 bases identical to TRBD1. The CDR3 length is 14 residues. Germline loops: CDR1 SNHLY, CDR2 FYNNEI. The trim removed 7 bases at V and 4 bases at J, leaving 7 bases unmatched. The DNA for the CDR3 is TGTGCCAGCATAGCAGGGGGCATCGCAGATACGCAGTATTTT. Residues: CASIAGGIADTQYF.

The rearrangement joins TRBV9 to TRBJ1-2; D gene uncertain. CDR1 SGDLS and CDR2 YYNGEE come from the germline V gene. The CDR3 totals 15 residues. V shed 2 bases and J shed 8 bases, with 19 bases lying between them. DNA of the CDR3: TGTGCCAGCAGCGTCGAAGAGGGAGGGCCGTACGGCTACACCTTC. Its protein product is CASSVEEGGPYGYTF.

The rearrangement links TRBV5-4 to TRBJ2-5; tentatively, D is TRBD2 (5 bases). This CDR3 comprises 13 residues. The germline V gene has CDR1 SGHNT and CDR2 YYREEE (reference sequence). With 2 bases removed from V and 3 bases from J, the gap between germline ends came to 8 bases. This chain's CDR3 is CASSFILEETQYF. For the CDR3, the DNA is TGTGCCAGCAGCTTCATACTAGAAGAGACCCAGTACTTC.

The rearrangement links TRBV30 to TRBJ1-4; 7 nucleotides align to TRBD1. Trimming took 0 bases from V and 3 from J; bases not matched to a gene: 1. This CDR3 spans 14 amino acids. Germline V CDR1 and CDR2: GTSNPN, SVGIG (reference sequence). The DNA for the CDR3 is TGTGCCTGGAGTGTGGGACAGCCTAATGAAAAACTGTTTTTT. It codes for CAWSVGQPNEKLFF.

The chain links TRBV29-1 to TRBJ2-5; TRBD2 matches at 7 bases. CDR3 length: 13 amino acids. V was clipped by 1 base and J by 6 bases; unmatched bases: 5. CDR1 SQVTM and CDR2 ANQGSEA come from the germline V gene. This CDR3 reads CSVEGWGGKTQYF. Written as DNA, the CDR3 is TGCAGCGTTGAAGGGTGGGGAGGGAAGACCCAGTACTTC.

The chain employs TRBV7-9 and TRBJ2-2, with 14 bases matching TRBD2. Germline V gene data show CDR1 as SEHNR and CDR2 as FQNEAQ (reference sequence). Trimming cost V 4 bases and J 5 bases; bases outside gene matches: 9. The CDR3 has 18 amino acids. CDR3 in amino acids: CASSYRLAGGPGTGELFF. In nucleotides, the CDR3 is TGTGCCAGCAGCTATCGACTAGCGGGAGGGCCTGGAACCGGGGAGCTGTTTTTT.

The V and J genes are TRBV28 and TRBJ2-5; 7 bases are shared with TRBD2. Germline loops: CDR1 MDHEN, CDR2 SYDVKM. The V and J ends lost 8 bases and 5 bases, in that order; junction bases with no gene match: 17. The CDR3 totals 16 residues. CDR3 sequence reads: CASLTGREWLGETQYF. The DNA for the CDR3 is TGTGCCAGCTTAACTGGGCGGGAGTGGTTAGGGGAGACCCAGTACTTC.

V is TRBV7-2 and J is TRBJ2-2; 7 bases match TRBD2. With V trimmed by 0 bases and J by 4 bases, 2 bases remained unmatched. The germline V gene encodes CDR1 SGHTA and CDR2 FQGNSA. This CDR3 comprises 15 residues. In DNA, the CDR3 is TGTGCCAGCAGCTTAGCGTCGGGGGGCACCGGGGAGCTGTTTTTT. This translates into CASSLASGGTGELFF.

The V gene is TRBV7-9, the J gene TRBJ2-2, with 9 bases identical to TRBD2. The CDR3 spans 14 residues. Germline CDR1 is SEHNR and CDR2 is FQNEAQ (reference sequence). The ends lost 6 bases at V and 4 bases at J; junction bases unmatched: 3. The CDR3 here is CASSIAGVTGELFF. The CDR3 nucleotides are TGTGCCAGCAGTATAGCGGGAGTCACCGGGGAGCTGTTTTTT.

The CDR3 spells CASSLRASGRALSYNEQFF. Here the CDR3 DNA reads TGTGCCAGCAGCTTAAGAGCCAGCGGGAGGGCCCTCTCCTACAATGAGCAGTTCTTC. This rearrangement joins TRBV7-2 to TRBJ2-1, with 10 bases that match TRBD2. J lost 0 bases, V lost 2 bases, and 10 bases had no gene match. CDR3 length: 19 amino acids. From germline, CDR1 is SGHTA and CDR2 FQGNSA.

The chain has TRBV5-4 and TRBJ2-5, with D possibly TRBD1 on 6 matching bases. V was cut by 4 bases and J by 1 base, with 11 bases left in between. The CDR3 runs 14 residues. The germline CDR1 and CDR2 sequences are SGHNT and YYREEE (reference sequence). The CDR3 loop is CASSNRDIQETQYF. DNA for the CDR3: TGTGCCAGCAGCAACCGGGACATCCAAGAGACCCAGTACTTC.